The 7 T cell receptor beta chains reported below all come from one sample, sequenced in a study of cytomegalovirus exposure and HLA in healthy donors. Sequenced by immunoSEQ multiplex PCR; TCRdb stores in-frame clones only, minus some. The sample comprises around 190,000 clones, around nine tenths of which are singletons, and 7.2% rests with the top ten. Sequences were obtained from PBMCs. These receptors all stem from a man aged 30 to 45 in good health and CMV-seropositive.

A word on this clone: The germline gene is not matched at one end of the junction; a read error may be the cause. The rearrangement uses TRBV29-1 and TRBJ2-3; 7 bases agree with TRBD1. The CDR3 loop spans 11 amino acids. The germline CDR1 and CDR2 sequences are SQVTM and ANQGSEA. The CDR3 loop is CSVGPGQSIDF. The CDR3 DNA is TGCAGCGTAGGACCGGGACAGTCCATAGATTTT.

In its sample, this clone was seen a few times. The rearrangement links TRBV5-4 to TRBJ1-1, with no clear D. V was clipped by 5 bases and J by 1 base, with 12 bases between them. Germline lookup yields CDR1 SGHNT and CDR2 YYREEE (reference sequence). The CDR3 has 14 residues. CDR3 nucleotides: TGTGCCAGCAGTTTCACCTCCGGGAACACTGAAGCTTTCTTT. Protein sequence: CASSFTSGNTEAFF.

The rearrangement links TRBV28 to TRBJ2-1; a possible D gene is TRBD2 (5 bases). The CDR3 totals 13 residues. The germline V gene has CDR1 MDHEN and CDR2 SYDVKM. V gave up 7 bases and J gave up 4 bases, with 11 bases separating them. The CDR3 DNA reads TGTGCCAGCACGAGGGCCCGTTACAATGAGCAGTTCTTC. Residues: CASTRARYNEQFF. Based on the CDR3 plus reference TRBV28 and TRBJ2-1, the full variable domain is DVKVTQSSRYLVKRTGEKVFLECVQDMDHENMFWYRQDPGLGLRLIYFSYDVKMKEKGDIPEGYSVSREKKERFSLILESASTNQTSMYLCASTRARYNEQFFGPGTRLTVL.

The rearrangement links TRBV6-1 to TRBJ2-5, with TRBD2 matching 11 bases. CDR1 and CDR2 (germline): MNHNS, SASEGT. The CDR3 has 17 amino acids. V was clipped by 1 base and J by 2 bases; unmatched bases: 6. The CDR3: CASSEGRLAGGQETQYF. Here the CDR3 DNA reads TGTGCCAGCAGTGAAGGGAGGCTAGCGGGGGGTCAAGAGACCCAGTACTTC.

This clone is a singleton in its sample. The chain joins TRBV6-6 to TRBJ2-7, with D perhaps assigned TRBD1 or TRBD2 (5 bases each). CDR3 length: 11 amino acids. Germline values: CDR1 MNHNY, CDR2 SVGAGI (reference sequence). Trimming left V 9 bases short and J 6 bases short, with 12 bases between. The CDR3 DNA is TGTGCCAGTTGGTCGGGGCGCGAGCAGTACTTC. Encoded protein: CASWSGREQYF.

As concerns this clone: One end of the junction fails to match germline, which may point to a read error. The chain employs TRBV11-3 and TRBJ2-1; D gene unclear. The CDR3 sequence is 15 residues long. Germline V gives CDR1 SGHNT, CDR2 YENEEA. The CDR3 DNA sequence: TGTGCCAGCAGCTTAGGGAGCGAGTCCTCCAATGAGCAGTTCTTC. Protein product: CASSLGSESSNEQFF.

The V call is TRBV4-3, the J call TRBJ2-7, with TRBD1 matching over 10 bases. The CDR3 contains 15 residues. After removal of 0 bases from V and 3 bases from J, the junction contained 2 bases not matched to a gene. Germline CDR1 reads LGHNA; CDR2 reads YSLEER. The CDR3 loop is CASSQEGDRGYEQYF. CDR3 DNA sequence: TGCGCCAGCAGCCAAGAAGGGGACAGGGGCTACGAGCAGTACTTC.